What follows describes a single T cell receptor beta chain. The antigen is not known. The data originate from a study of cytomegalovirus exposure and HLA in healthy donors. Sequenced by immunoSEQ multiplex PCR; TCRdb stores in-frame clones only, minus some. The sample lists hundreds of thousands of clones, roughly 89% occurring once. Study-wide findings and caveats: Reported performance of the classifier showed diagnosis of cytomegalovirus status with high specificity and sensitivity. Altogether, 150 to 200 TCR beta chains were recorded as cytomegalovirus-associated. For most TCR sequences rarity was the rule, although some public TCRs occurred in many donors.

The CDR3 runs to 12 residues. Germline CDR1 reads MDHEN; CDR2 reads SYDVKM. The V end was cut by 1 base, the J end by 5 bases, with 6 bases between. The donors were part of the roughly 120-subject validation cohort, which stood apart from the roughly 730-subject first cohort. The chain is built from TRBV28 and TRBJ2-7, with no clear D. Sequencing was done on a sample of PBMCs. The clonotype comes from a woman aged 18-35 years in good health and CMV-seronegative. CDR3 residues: CASSLLADEQYF. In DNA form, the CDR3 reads TGTGCCAGCAGTTTATTGGCCGACGAGCAGTACTTC.